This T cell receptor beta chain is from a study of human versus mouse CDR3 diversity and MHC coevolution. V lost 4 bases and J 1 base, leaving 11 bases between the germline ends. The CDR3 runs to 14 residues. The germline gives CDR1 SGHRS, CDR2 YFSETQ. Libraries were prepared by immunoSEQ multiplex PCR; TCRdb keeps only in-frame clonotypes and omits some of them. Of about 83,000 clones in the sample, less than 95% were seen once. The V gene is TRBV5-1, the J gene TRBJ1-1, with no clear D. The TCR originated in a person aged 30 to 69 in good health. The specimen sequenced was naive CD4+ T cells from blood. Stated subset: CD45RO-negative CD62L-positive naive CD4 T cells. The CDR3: CASSPAGRNTEAFF. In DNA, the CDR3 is TGCGCCAGCAGCCCTGCGGGCAGGAACACTGAAGCTTTCTTT.